Below, 20 T cell receptor beta chains from the same sample are listed, as sequenced in a study of T cells after yellow fever vaccination. TCRdb processed the 5' RACE reads anew with MiXCR; each CDR3 protein has one entry. The repertoire includes some 300,000 distinct CDR3 sequences, roughly 10% of them detected once, and about 3% sits in the top ten. The sample in question was CD4+ T cells sorted from PBMCs, obtained 45 days after the yellow fever booster vaccination. The source of these receptors is a man between 18 and 35 years old who received the YFV17D yellow fever vaccine.

The J gene is TRBJ2-2, the V gene TRBV7-3, with D maybe TRBD2 (5 bases). The germline gives CDR1 SGHTA, CDR2 FQGTGA. CDR3 size: 14 residues. V lost 2 bases and J 7 bases, leaving 11 bases between the germline ends. The CDR3 spells CASSLSRGVGELFF. The CDR3 bases are TGTGCCAGCAGCTTATCACGGGGTGTCGGGGAGCTGTTTTTT.

The count of this clonotype is one. The chain joins TRBV30 to TRBJ1-2; D remains unclear. CDR3 length: 13 residues. The germline V gene encodes CDR1 GTSNPN and CDR2 SVGIG (reference sequence). Trimming cost V 1 base and J 6 bases, with 12 bases left between them. CDR3 region: CAWSAARVNGYTF. CDR3 sequence (DNA): TGTGCCTGGAGTGCAGCCCGGGTGAATGGCTACACCTTC.

The V call is TRBV20-1, the J call TRBJ1-6; D is possibly TRBD1 (6 bases). The germline V gene encodes CDR1 DFQATT and CDR2 SNEGSKA (reference sequence). This CDR3 comprises 14 residues. Trimming shortened V by 3 bases and J by 9 bases, and 15 bases separated the two germline ends. Written as DNA, the CDR3 is TGCAGTGCTAGGCGGGGGCCCTTAGGTTCACCCCTCCACTTT. It yields the protein CSARRGPLGSPLHF.

In its sample, this clonotype was seen many times. The CDR3 reads CASSYSGQGTEAFF. The CDR3 bases are TGTGCCAGCAGTTACTCGGGACAGGGAACTGAAGCTTTCTTT. This chain links TRBV6-6 with TRBJ1-1; TRBD1 agrees at 9 bases. With 0 bases clipped from V and 5 bases from J, the junction kept 1 base outside the gene matches. Germline CDR1 and CDR2: MNHNY and SVGAGI (reference sequence). The CDR3 spans 14 residues.

This clonotype was counted only a few times. The V and J genes are TRBV7-9 and TRBJ2-2; D not resolved. This CDR3 is built from 15 residues. Trimming left V 5 bases short and J 4 bases short, with 14 bases between. CDR1 SEHNR and CDR2 FQNEAQ come from the germline V gene (reference sequence). CDR3 coding DNA: TGTGCCAGCAGCCCCTCCCCCCGCAGCACCGGGGAGCTGTTTTTT. Translation gives CASSPSPRSTGELFF.

This clonotype was recorded at least ten times. This chain joins TRBV7-2 and TRBJ2-1; TRBD1 agrees at 9 bases. Germline V gene sequence: CDR1 SGHTA, CDR2 FQGNSA. The V gene end was trimmed by 5 bases and the J gene end by 6 bases; junction bases not matched to a gene: 8. The CDR3 consists of 15 residues. CDR3 bases: TGTGCCAGCAGCCGTGACCGGGACAGGGCCAATGAGCAGTTCTTC. Its protein is CASSRDRDRANEQFF.

This clonotype came up a few times. This chain joins TRBV30 and TRBJ1-5; 7 bases are shared with TRBD1. The germline CDR1 and CDR2 sequences are GTSNPN and SVGIG (reference sequence). The J segment lost 7 bases and the V segment lost 0 bases, leaving 6 bases of the junction unmatched. CDR3 length: 14 residues. CDR3 protein: CAWSVSGGRQPQHF. Written as DNA, the CDR3 is TGTGCCTGGAGTGTCTCAGGGGGTCGGCAGCCCCAGCATTTT.

The rearrangement joins TRBV20-1 to TRBJ1-2; D perhaps matches TRBD1 (6 bases). The CDR3 spans 16 residues. Between the trimmed V and J ends, which lost 3 bases and 6 bases, there was a span of 23 bases. Germline CDR1 DFQATT, CDR2 SNEGSKA (reference sequence). The CDR3 DNA is TGCAGTGCTAGGGGGGCCCACGGGGCTCCGACTAATGGCTACACCTTC. It is translated as CSARGAHGAPTNGYTF.

The chain couples TRBV2 to TRBJ1-6; 7 bases match TRBD1. Germline V CDR1 and CDR2: SNHLY, FYNNEI. Trimming cost V 7 bases and J 11 bases; bases outside gene matches: 8. This CDR3 spans 13 amino acids. CDR3 sequence (DNA): TGTGCCAGCACCCTGGGACAGTCTACACCCCTCCACTTT. The encoded protein is CASTLGQSTPLHF.

This clonotype has more than one count but fewer than ten. This CDR3 reads CASSLVRGAGDTQYF. CDR3 bases: TGTGCCAGCAGCTTAGTCAGGGGGGCAGGGGATACGCAGTATTTT. J is TRBJ2-3 and V is TRBV7-2; possibly TRBD1 for D (7 bases). Per germline, CDR1 SGHTA and CDR2 FQGNSA. V lost 1 base, J lost 6 bases, and 14 bases lay in between. The CDR3 contains 15 residues. Complete variable domain (other parts from reference TRBV7-2 and TRBJ2-3): GAGVSQSPSNKVTEKGKDVELRCDPISGHTALYWYRQSLGQGLEFLIYFQGNSAPDKSGLPSDRFSAERTGGSVSTLTIQRTQQEDSAVYLCASSLVRGAGDTQYFGPGTRLTVL.

The chain is built from TRBV6-2 or TRBV6-3 and TRBJ2-3, with D maybe TRBD2 (6 bases). Trimming took 5 bases from V and 1 from J, leaving 22 bases between them. The CDR3 length is 18 residues. CDR1 and CDR2 (germline): MNHEY, SVGEGT. In DNA form, the CDR3 reads TGTGCCAGCAGTCCCCGAGGGTGGCGGGGCATGGGCACAGATACGCAGTATTTT. Protein: CASSPRGWRGMGTDTQYF.

There are many counts of this clonotype. The chain links TRBV5-1 to TRBJ2-3; unclear D gene. Germline-derived CDR1 and CDR2 are SGHRS and YFSETQ. The CDR3 sequence is 14 residues long. Trimming left V 5 bases short and J 3 bases short, with 13 bases between. In nucleotides, the CDR3 is TGCGCCAGCAGAGTGTTTTGGGGTACAGATACGCAGTATTTT. This sequence encodes CASRVFWGTDTQYF.

CDR3 DNA: TGTGCCAGCAGTGAATTTAGACAGGGGGCAACTAATGAAAAACTGTTTTTT. Amino acids: CASSEFRQGATNEKLFF. This chain joins TRBV25-1 and TRBJ1-4; 9 nucleotides agree with TRBD1. The CDR3 covers 17 residues. With 1 base clipped from V and 0 bases from J, the junction kept 3 bases outside the gene matches. Per the germline V gene, CDR1 is MGHDK and CDR2 is SYGVNS.

The chain links TRBV5-4 to TRBJ2-3; 9 bases match TRBD2. The CDR3 runs to 16 residues. Trimming took 1 base from V and 0 from J; bases not matched to a gene: 3. In germline, CDR1 is SGHNT, CDR2 YYREEE (reference sequence). In nucleotides, the CDR3 is TGTGCCAGCAGCTTGAGACTAGCGGAAAGCACAGATACGCAGTATTTT. Translation gives CASSLRLAESTDTQYF.

A few counts support this clonotype. This chain uses TRBV6-6 with TRBJ1-5; perhaps TRBD1 as D (5 bases). The V gene's germline CDR1 is MNHNY and CDR2 SVGAGI (reference sequence). The V end lost 6 bases, the J end lost 4 bases, and 16 bases lay between the germline ends. CDR3 length equals 15 residues. CDR3 DNA sequence: TGTGCCAGCAGGTCAGGGAGGCTCGCGAATCAGCCCCAGCATTTT. Its protein is CASRSGRLANQPQHF.

The chain combines TRBV11-2 with TRBJ2-5; D not certain. With 1 base removed from V and 10 bases from J, the gap between germline ends came to 7 bases. This CDR3 comprises 11 residues. CDR1 and CDR2 from the germline V gene are SGHAT and FQNNGV. CDR3 protein: CASSLVGNQYF. The CDR3 DNA is TGTGCCAGCAGCTTAGTAGGGAACCAGTACTTC.

A few counts support this clonotype. The gene calls are TRBV11-2 and TRBJ2-7; 7 positions match TRBD1. In germline, CDR1 is SGHAT, CDR2 FQNNGV. The J segment lost 4 bases and the V segment lost 5 bases, leaving 14 bases of the junction unmatched. This CDR3 has 16 amino acids. Here the CDR3 reads CASSPIRDSKGYEQYF. CDR3 DNA sequence: TGTGCCAGCAGCCCTATCCGGGACAGTAAGGGGTACGAGCAGTACTTC.

This clonotype has at least ten counts. The V gene is TRBV7-2, the J gene TRBJ1-6; D unresolved. The CDR3 consists of 13 residues. Deletions cut 5 bases from V and 5 bases from J, with 7 bases between. The germline V gene encodes CDR1 SGHTA and CDR2 FQGNSA. CDR3 in amino acids: CASSRPHNSPLHF. The DNA of the CDR3 is TGTGCCAGCAGCCGGCCCCATAATTCACCCCTCCACTTT.

This clonotype was seen at least ten times. The chain combines TRBV6-5 with TRBJ1-5; D gene uncertain. Germline-derived CDR1 and CDR2 are MNHEY and SVGAGI. The CDR3 contains 12 residues. With 6 bases removed from V and 4 bases from J, the gap between germline ends came to 7 bases. The CDR3 DNA reads as TGTGCCAGCAGCCCTCCGAATCAGCCCCAGCATTTT. This gives the protein CASSPPNQPQHF.

The chain employs TRBV5-6 and TRBJ2-5; D possibly matches TRBD1 or TRBD2 (5 bases each). The CDR3 consists of 14 residues. V shed 4 bases and J shed 5 bases, with 15 bases lying between them. Germline values: CDR1 SGHDT, CDR2 YYEEEE. The CDR3 region is CASSRSWGGETQYF. The CDR3 nucleotides read TGTGCCAGCAGCCGCTCGTGGGGCGGGGAGACCCAGTACTTC.